This passage covers 6 T cell receptor beta chains from one sample sequenced in a study of OX40 agonist ivuxolimab in advanced cancers. Profiled with immunoSEQ multiplex PCR; TCRdb holds only in-frame clones, not every one. In the table there are about 70,000 clones, 65% to 85% of which are singletons. Sequences were derived from CD4+ or CD8+ T cells sorted from blood, sampled in a trial of the OX40 agonist ivuxolimab. The receptors were gathered from an adult with an advanced solid tumor such as melanoma, head and neck, liver or kidney cancer.

This clone appeared once. This chain joins TRBV6-1 and TRBJ1-1, with 10 bases aligning to TRBD1. The CDR3 totals 14 residues. The junction had 8 bases not matched to a gene; V was cut back by 6 bases and J by 7 bases. From germline, CDR1 is MNHNS and CDR2 SASEGT. DNA of the CDR3: TGTGCCAGCAGGGAGACAGGGGGCTACGGTGAAGCTTTCTTT. Translating it yields CASRETGGYGEAFF.

The chain couples TRBV4-1 to TRBJ1-2; D may be TRBD1 (6 bases). Trimming took off 0 bases at V and 2 bases at J, with 13 bases between the two ends. The CDR3 consists of 16 residues. Germline lookup yields CDR1 MGHRA and CDR2 YSYEKL. DNA for the CDR3: TGCGCCAGCAGCCAAGAATTGGGACACCCGAACTATGGCTACACCTTC. It codes for CASSQELGHPNYGYTF.

CDR3 protein: CASSQRHFRTGRTEAFF. CDR3 coding DNA: TGCGCCAGCAGCCAACGCCACTTTAGGACAGGCCGCACTGAAGCTTTCTTT. This chain connects TRBV4-3 to TRBJ1-1; 7 bases match TRBD1. Trimming removed 2 bases from V and 4 bases from J; junction bases left unmatched: 13. Per germline, CDR1 LGHNA and CDR2 YSLEER. There are 17 residues in the CDR3.

V gene TRBV5-5 combines with J gene TRBJ1-2; D is ambiguous. The CDR3 runs to 14 residues. Germline V gene data show CDR1 as SGHKS and CDR2 as YYEKEE (reference sequence). Trimming cost V 4 bases and J 5 bases, with 15 bases left between them. CDR3 amino acids: CASSQIDEGYGYTF. The CDR3, as DNA: TGTGCCAGCAGCCAGATAGACGAGGGTTATGGCTACACCTTC.

CDR3 residues: CASSEDEDGANVLTF. CDR3 nucleotides: TGTGCCAGCAGTGAAGACGAGGACGGGGCCAACGTCCTGACTTTC. V is TRBV6-1 and J is TRBJ2-6, with D hard to call. Germline V gives CDR1 MNHNS, CDR2 SASEGT. V was shortened by 1 base and J by 4 bases, with 8 bases between the two germline ends. The CDR3 contains 15 residues.

This clone came up a few times. V is TRBV4-3 and J is TRBJ2-1; 8 bases are a match to TRBD2. Per germline, CDR1 LGHNA and CDR2 YSLEER. V dropped 5 bases and J dropped 6; count of bases not matched to a gene: 9. The CDR3 has 15 residues. Here the CDR3 reads CASSYRTSRANEQFF. The CDR3 DNA reads TGCGCCAGCAGCTATAGGACTAGCAGAGCCAATGAGCAGTTCTTC.